The clone carrying this T cell receptor beta chain was seen ten or more times. Its antigen is currently unknown. This specimen belongs to a study of T cells in Graves' hyperthyroidism and ophthalmopathy. Study summary: Blood was drawn when the patient was first diagnosed and still untreated.

There are 13 residues in the CDR3. The V and J ends lost 1 base and 7 bases respectively, with 8 bases between them. TCR beta CDR3 regions were amplified from RNA. In the first-round RT-PCR of the TCR CDR3, the HTBI primer set was used. Via MiXCR, TCRdb re-called the multiplex PCR reads, giving one row per CDR3 protein. The sample yields 160,000 or so distinct CDR3 sequences, just under 9.5% seen once. Study-wide findings and caveats: A 13 V-J signature model discriminated ophthalmopathy versus stable hyperthyroidism. The majority of expanded thyroid clonotypes above 0.001 also appeared in blood.

This sequence joins TRBV12-3 or TRBV12-4 and TRBJ2-1; the D gene is possibly TRBD2 (6 bases). Specimen: blood. The sequence was obtained from a woman aged 18-29 years with Graves' hyperthyroidism that later progressed to Graves' ophthalmopathy. This CDR3 reads CASSLGGTNEQFF. The DNA of the CDR3 is TGTGCCAGCAGTTTAGGCGGGACGAATGAGCAGTTCTTC.